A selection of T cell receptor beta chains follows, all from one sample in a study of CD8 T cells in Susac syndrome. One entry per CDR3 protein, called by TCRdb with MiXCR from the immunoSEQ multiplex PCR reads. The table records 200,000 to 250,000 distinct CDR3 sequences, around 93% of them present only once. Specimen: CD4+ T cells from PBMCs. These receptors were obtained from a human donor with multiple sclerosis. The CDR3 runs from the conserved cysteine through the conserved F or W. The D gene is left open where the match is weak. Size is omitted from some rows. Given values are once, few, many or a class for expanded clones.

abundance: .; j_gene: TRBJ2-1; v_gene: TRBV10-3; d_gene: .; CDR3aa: CAISERIADEQFF; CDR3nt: TGTGCCATCAGTGAGAGGATAGCAGATGAGCAGTTCTTC
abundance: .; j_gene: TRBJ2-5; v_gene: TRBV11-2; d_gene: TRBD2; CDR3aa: CASSSGGGARETQYF; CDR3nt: TGTGCCAGCAGCTCCGGGGGGGGCGCTCGGGAGACCCAGTACTTC
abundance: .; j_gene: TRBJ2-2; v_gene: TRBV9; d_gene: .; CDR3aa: CASSGGGAETGELFF; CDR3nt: TGTGCCAGCAGCGGCGGCGGGGCGGAGACCGGGGAGCTGTTTTTT
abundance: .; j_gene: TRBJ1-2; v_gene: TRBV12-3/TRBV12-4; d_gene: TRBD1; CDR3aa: CASSKDREDGYTF; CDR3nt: TGTGCCAGCAGTAAGGACAGGGAGGATGGCTACACCTTC
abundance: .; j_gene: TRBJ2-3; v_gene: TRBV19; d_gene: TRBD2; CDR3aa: CASSTPGGASTDTQYF; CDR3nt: TGTGCCAGTAGTACCCCGGGAGGGGCTAGCACAGATACGCAGTATTTT
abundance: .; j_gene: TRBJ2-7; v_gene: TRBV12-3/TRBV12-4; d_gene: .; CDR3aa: CASSLGQGWYEQYF; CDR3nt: TGTGCCAGCAGTTTAGGGCAGGGGTGGTACGAGCAGTACTTC
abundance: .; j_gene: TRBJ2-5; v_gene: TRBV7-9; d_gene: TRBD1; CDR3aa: CASSETGTEQETQYF; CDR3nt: TGTGCCAGCAGCGAGACCGGGACAGAGCAAGAGACCCAGTACTTC
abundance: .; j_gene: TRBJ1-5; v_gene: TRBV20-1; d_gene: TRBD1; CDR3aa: CSAKRDRGNQPQHF; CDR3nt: TGCAGTGCTAAGCGGGACAGGGGCAATCAGCCCCAGCATTTT
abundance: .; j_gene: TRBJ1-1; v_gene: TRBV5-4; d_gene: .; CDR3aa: CASSFDGFNTEAFF; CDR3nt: TGTGCCAGCAGCTTTGACGGATTTAACACTGAAGCTTTCTTT
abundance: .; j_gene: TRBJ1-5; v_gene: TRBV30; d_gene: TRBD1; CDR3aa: CAWSTGQGASNQPQHF; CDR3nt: TGTGCCTGGAGCACGGGACAGGGGGCAAGCAATCAGCCCCAGCATTTT
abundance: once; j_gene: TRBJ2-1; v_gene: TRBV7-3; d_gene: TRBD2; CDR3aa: CASSLTRGRSGEQFF; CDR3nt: TGTGCCAGCAGCTTAACGCGCGGGAGGTCGGGTGAGCAGTTCTTC
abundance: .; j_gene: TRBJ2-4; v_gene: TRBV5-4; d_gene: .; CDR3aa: CASSLGHTLAKNIQYF; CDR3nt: TGTGCCAGCAGCTTGGGACATACGCTAGCCAAAAACATTCAGTACTTC
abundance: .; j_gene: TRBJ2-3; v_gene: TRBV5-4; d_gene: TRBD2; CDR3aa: CASSLYASGGITDTQYF; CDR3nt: TGTGCCAGCAGCTTGTACGCTAGCGGGGGGATCACAGATACGCAGTATTTT
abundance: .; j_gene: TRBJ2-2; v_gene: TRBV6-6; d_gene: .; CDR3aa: CASSYAGPNTGELFF; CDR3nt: TGTGCCAGCAGTTACGCGGGACCTAACACCGGGGAGCTGTTTTTT
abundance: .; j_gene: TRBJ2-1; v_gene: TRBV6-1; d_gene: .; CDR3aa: CASVPSGGYNEQFF; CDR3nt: TGTGCCAGCGTCCCCAGCGGTGGGTACAATGAGCAGTTCTTC
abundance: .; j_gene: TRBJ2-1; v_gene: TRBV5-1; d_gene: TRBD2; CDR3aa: CASSLELAGGMNEQFF; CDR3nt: TGCGCCAGCAGCTTGGAGCTAGCGGGAGGGATGAATGAGCAGTTCTTC
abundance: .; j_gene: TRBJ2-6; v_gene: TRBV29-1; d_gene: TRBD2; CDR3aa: CSVAGVAPGANVLTF; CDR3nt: TGCAGCGTGGCGGGAGTTGCCCCTGGGGCCAACGTCCTGACTTTC
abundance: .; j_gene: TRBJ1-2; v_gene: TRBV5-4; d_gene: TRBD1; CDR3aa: CASSYNRGSYGYTF; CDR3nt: TGTGCCAGCAGTTATAACAGGGGAAGCTATGGCTACACCTTC
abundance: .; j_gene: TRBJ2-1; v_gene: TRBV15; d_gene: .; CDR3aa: CATSRDTSYNEQFF; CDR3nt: TGTGCCACCAGCAGAGACACCTCCTACAATGAGCAGTTCTTC
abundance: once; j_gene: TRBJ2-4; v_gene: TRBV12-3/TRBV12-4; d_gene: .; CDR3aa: CASSSPKQGIQGIQYF; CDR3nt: TGTGCCAGCAGTTCCCCCAAGCAGGGCATTCAAGGCATTCAGTACTTC
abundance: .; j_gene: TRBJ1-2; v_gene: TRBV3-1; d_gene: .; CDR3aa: CASSQGTTGLNSAGGYTF; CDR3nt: TGTGCCAGCAGCCAAGGAACCACAGGTCTGAATTCAGCGGGGGGCTACACCTTC
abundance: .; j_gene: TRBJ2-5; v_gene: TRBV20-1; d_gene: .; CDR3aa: CSAGPRGEETQYF; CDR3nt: TGCAGTGCTGGCCCCCGCGGGGAAGAGACCCAGTACTTC
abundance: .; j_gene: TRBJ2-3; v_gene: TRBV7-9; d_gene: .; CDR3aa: CASSLLTPSTDTQYF; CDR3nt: TGTGCCAGCAGCTTACTAACTCCCAGCACAGATACGCAGTATTTT
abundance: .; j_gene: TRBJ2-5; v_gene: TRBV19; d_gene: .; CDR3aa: CASSIDLGRVAQYF; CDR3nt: TGTGCCAGTAGTATAGATCTCGGGAGAGTGGCCCAGTACTTC
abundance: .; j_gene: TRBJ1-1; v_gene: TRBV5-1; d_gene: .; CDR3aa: CASSANTGATEAFF; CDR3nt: TGCGCCAGCAGCGCTAATACGGGGGCGACTGAAGCTTTCTTT
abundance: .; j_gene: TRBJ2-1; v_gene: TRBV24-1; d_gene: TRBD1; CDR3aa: CATSDRTGDSSYNEQFF; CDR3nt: TGTGCCACCAGTGACCGGACAGGGGATAGCTCCTACAATGAGCAGTTCTTC
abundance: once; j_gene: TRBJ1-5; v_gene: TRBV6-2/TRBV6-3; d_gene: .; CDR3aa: CASNLPGAYQPQHF; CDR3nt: TGTGCCAGCAACTTACCGGGGGCCTATCAGCCCCAGCATTTT
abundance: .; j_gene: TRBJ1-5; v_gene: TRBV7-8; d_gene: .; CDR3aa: CASRSTRDLAGPQHF; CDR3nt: TGTGCCAGCAGATCCACTAGGGACCTCGCCGGGCCCCAGCATTTT
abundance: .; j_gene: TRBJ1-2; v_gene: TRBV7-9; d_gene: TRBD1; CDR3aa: CASSLERGRNYGYTF; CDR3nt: TGTGCCAGCAGCTTAGAGAGGGGGCGAAACTATGGCTACACCTTC
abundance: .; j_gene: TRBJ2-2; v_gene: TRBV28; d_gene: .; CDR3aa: CASSSPPAGVTGELFF; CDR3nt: TGTGCCAGCAGTTCGCCCCCCGCAGGGGTGACCGGGGAGCTGTTTTTT
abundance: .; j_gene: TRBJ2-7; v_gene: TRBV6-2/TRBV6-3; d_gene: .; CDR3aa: CASSYRQSRSEQYF; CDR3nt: TGTGCCAGCAGTTACCGACAGTCAAGGAGCGAGCAGTACTTC
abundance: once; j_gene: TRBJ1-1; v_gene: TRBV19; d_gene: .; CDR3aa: CASSDSLTEAFF; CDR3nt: TGTGCCAGTAGCGACAGCCTTACTGAAGCTTTCTTT
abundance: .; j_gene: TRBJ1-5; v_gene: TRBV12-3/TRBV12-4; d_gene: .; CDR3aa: CASSLSGRDDQPQHF; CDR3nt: TGTGCCAGCAGTTTGTCTGGCAGGGATGATCAGCCCCAGCATTTT
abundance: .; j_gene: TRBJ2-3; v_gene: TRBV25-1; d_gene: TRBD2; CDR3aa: CASSPGGGAQDTQYF; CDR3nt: TGTGCCAGCAGTCCCGGCGGGGGGGCACAAGATACGCAGTATTTT
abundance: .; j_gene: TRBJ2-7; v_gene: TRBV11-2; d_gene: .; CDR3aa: CASRKIGGVSSYEQYF; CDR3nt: TGTGCCAGCAGAAAAATAGGCGGGGTGAGCTCCTACGAGCAGTACTTC
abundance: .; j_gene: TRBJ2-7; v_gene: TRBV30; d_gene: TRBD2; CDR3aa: CAWSVLAGGYEQYF; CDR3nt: TGTGCCTGGAGTGTACTAGCGGGGGGTTACGAGCAGTACTTC
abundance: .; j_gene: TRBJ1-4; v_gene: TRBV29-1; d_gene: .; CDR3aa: CSARTGMATNEKLFF; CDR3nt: TGCAGCGCTAGAACAGGGATGGCAACTAATGAAAAACTGTTTTTT
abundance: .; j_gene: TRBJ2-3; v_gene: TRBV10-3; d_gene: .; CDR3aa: CAISGGLLTDTQYF; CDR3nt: TGTGCCATCAGTGGGGGACTCTTAACAGATACGCAGTATTTT
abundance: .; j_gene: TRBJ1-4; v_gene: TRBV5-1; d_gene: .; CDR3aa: CASTPGRAATNEKLFF; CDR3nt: TGCGCCAGCACACCTGGTAGGGCTGCAACTAATGAAAAACTGTTTTTT
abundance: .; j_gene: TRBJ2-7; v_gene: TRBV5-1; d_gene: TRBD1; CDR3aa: CASRTTGDEQYF; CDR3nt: TGCGCCAGCAGAACTACAGGGGACGAGCAGTACTTC
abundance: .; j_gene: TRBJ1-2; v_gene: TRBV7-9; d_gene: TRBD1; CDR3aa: CASSSTGESYGYTF; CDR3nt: TGTGCCAGCAGCTCGACAGGGGAAAGCTATGGCTACACCTTC
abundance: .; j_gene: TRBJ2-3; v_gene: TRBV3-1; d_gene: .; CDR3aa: CASSQSLADTQYF; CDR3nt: TGTGCCAGCAGCCAGTCGTTGGCAGATACGCAGTATTTT
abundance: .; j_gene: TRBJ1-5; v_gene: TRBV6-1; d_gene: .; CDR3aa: CASGPLGNQPQHF; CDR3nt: TGTGCCAGCGGGCCCCTCGGCAATCAGCCCCAGCATTTT
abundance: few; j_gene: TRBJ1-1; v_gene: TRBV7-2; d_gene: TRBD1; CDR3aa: CASSPNRGLVTEAFF; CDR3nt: TGTGCCAGCAGCCCTAACAGGGGGCTCGTCACTGAAGCTTTCTTT
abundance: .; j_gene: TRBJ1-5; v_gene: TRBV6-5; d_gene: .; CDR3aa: CASSYSGTTRYSNQPQHF; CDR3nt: TGTGCCAGCAGTTACTCGGGTACCACACGCTATAGCAATCAGCCCCAGCATTTT
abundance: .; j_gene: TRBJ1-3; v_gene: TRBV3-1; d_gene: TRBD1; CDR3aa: CASSQEDRGTRGNTIYF; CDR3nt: TGTGCCAGCAGCCAAGAGGACAGGGGGACAAGGGGAAACACCATATATTTT
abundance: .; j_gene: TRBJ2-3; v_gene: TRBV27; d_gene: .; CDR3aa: CASSHRGAGQYF; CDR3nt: TGTGCCAGCAGCCACCGGGGGGCCGGGCAGTATTTT
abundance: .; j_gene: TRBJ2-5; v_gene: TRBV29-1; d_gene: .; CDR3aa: CSVEDFVGGFETQYF; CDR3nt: TGCAGCGTTGAAGATTTTGTCGGAGGGTTCGAGACCCAGTACTTC
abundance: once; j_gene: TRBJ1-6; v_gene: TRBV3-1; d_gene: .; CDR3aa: CASSPRGQNYNSPLHF; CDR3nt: TGTGCCAGCAGCCCAAGAGGACAGAACTATAATTCACCCCTCCACTTT
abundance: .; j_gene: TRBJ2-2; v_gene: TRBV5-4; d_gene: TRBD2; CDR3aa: CASSRGGNTGELFF; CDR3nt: TGTGCCAGCAGCCGCGGGGGGAACACCGGGGAGCTGTTTTTT
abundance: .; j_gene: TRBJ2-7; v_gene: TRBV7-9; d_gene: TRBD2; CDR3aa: CASSPGTSGGPFSYEQYF; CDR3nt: TGTGCCAGCAGCCCTGGGACTAGCGGGGGACCTTTCTCCTACGAGCAGTACTTC
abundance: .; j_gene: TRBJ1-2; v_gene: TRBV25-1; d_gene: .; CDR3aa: CASSTPDAPPRGYTF; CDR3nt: TGTGCCAGCTCAACCCCGGACGCTCCCCCGCGTGGCTACACCTTC
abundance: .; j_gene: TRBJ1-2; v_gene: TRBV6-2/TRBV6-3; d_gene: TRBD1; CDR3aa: CASSTGQGDNGYTF; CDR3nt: TGTGCCAGCAGTACTGGACAGGGGGACAATGGCTACACCTTC
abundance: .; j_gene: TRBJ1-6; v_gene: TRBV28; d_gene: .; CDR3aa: CASSLRGGANDSPLHF; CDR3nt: TGTGCCAGCAGCCTTCGGGGGGGCGCGAACGACTCACCCCTCCACTTT